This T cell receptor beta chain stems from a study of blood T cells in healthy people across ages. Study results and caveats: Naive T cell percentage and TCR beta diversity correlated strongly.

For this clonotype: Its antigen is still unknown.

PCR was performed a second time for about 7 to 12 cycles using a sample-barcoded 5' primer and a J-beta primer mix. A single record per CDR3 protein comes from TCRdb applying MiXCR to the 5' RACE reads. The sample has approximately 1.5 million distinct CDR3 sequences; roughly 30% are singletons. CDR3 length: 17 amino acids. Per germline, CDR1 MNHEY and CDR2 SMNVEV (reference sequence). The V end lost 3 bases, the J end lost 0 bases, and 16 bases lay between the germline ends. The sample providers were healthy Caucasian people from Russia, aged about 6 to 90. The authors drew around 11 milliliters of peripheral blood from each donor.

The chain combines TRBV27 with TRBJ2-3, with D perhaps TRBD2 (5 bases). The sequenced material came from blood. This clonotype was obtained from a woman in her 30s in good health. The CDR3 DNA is TGTGCCAGCAGTTTCATCCTAGCTTACTCTAGCACAGATACGCAGTATTTT. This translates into CASSFILAYSSTDTQYF.